These T cell receptor beta chains were read from a single sample in a study of cytomegalovirus exposure and HLA in healthy donors. Clones were sequenced by immunoSEQ multiplex PCR, and TCRdb holds only the in-frame ones, with some missing. The table shows fewer than 250,000 clones, with under 80% occurring only once. Sample: PBMCs. These receptors were taken from a woman aged 25 to 39 in good health and CMV-seronegative. The CDR3 runs from the conserved cysteine through the conserved F or W. The order of the fields is V gene, J gene, clone size, D gene, CDR3 protein, CDR3 DNA. The D gene is left open where the match is weak. Clone size appears in some rows only: once, few, many, or a class for an expanded clone.

>TRBV7-3|TRBJ1-2|few|TRBD1
CASSQKDRDGYTF
TGTGCCAGCAGCCAAAAAGACAGGGATGGCTACACCTTC
>TRBV7-8|TRBJ1-2|once|.
CASSPTNGIDYGYTF
TGTGCCAGCAGCCCTACCAACGGGATCGACTATGGCTACACCTTC
>TRBV25-1|TRBJ1-2|.|TRBD1
CASSEYFTGENYGYTF
TGTGCCAGCAGTGAATATTTTACAGGGGAGAACTATGGCTACACCTTC
>TRBV6-6|TRBJ2-3|.|TRBD2
CASSYSPSGMGNTQYF
TGTGCCAGCAGTTACTCTCCTAGCGGGATGGGAAATACGCAGTATTTT
>TRBV6-5|TRBJ1-4|.|TRBD1
CATQVSGGFEKLFF
TGTGCCACTCAAGTTTCAGGGGGCTTTGAGAAACTGTTTTTT
>TRBV10-3|TRBJ1-1|once|.
CAISSQQPNLRAMNTEAFF
TGTGCCATCAGTTCACAGCAGCCCAACCTCCGAGCTATGAACACTGAAGCTTTCTTT
>TRBV19|TRBJ1-5|few|.
CASSVRQEIAHQPQHF
TGTGCCAGTAGTGTTAGACAGGAGATTGCGCATCAGCCCCAGCATTTT
>TRBV5-1|TRBJ2-2|.|.
CASSLSGPQATGELFF
TGCGCCAGCAGCTTGAGTGGCCCTCAGGCCACCGGGGAGCTGTTTTTT
>TRBV11-2|TRBJ2-3|.|.
CASSLARESQYF
TGTGCCAGCAGCTTAGCCAGGGAATCGCAGTATTTT
>TRBV7-9|TRBJ2-5|.|.
CASSSGGARETQYF
TGTGCCAGCAGCTCGGGCGGGGCGAGGGAGACCCAGTACTTC
>TRBV12-5|TRBJ2-3|.|TRBD1
CASGSGQGFADTQYF
TGTGCTAGTGGCTCGGGACAGGGGTTCGCAGATACGCAGTATTTT
>TRBV7-2|TRBJ2-7|.|TRBD2
CASSLISSGRAYEQYF
TGTGCCAGCAGCTTAATTAGTAGCGGGAGGGCCTACGAGCAGTACTTC
>TRBV4-1|TRBJ2-1|few|TRBD2
CASSQEAGGGGGSEQFF
TGCGCCAGCAGCCAAGAAGCGGGGGGGGGCGGAGGTAGTGAGCAGTTCTTC
>TRBV9|TRBJ2-1|few|TRBD2
CASSAGTSGSNEQFF
TGTGCCAGCAGCGCCGGGACTAGCGGGAGTAATGAGCAGTTCTTC
>TRBV2|TRBJ1-2|.|.
CASSSNTGRYGYTF
TGTGCCAGCAGTTCTAACACAGGACGCTATGGCTACACCTTC
>TRBV30|TRBJ1-1|once|.
CAWRRGARGNTEAFF
TGTGCCTGGAGAAGAGGCGCCAGGGGGAACACTGAAGCTTTCTTT